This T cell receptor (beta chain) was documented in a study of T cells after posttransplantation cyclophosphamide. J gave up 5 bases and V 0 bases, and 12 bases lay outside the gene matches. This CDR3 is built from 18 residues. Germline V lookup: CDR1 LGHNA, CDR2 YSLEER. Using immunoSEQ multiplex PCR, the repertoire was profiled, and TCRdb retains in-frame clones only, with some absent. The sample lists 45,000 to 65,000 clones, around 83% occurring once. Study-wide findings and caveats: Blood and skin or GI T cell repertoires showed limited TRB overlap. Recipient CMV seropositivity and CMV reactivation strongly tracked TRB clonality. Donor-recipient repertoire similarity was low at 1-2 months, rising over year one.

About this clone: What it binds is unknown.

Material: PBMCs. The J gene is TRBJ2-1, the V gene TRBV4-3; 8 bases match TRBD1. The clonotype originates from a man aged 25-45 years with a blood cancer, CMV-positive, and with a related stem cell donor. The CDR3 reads CASSQDLGQAISNNEQFF. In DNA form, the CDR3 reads TGCGCCAGCAGCCAAGATTTGGGACAGGCCATCTCTAACAATGAGCAGTTCTTC.